Listed here are 22 T cell receptor beta chains from one sample, sequenced in a study of metastatic and nonmetastatic thyroid tumors (dated by TCRdb to 2019 to 2021). The library was obtained by PCR. The reads were generated on an Illumina HiSeq 4000. TCRdb ran its own pipeline on the public reads, namely fastp trimming at Q25 and MiXCR clone calling, and kept in-frame beta chains. The table for this sample lists about 22,000 clones; more than 30% of them were counted only once. About a fifth of the sample is taken by the ten largest. No patient had received any treatment before thyroid surgery. The sample comprised blood. The receptors were sampled from a male donor with papillary thyroid cancer or a benign thyroid nodule (not recorded which). Some clones in this sample may be carry-over from other donors' samples.

This clone was seen only a few times. The rearrangement uses TRBV6-1 and TRBJ2-7, with a tentative D call TRBD2 (6 bases). Germline assignment: CDR1 MNHNS and CDR2 SASEGT. The CDR3 extends over 13 amino acids. V lost 8 bases to trimming and J lost 3 bases, with 14 bases between them. CDR3 nucleotide sequence: TGTGCCAGCGTAGGCGGGAAGGACTACGAGCAGTACTTC. It translates to CASVGGKDYEQYF.

The rearrangement links TRBV20-1 to TRBJ2-7, with D maybe TRBD1 (5 bases). There are 13 residues in the CDR3. The ends were cut back, 5 bases at V and 2 bases at J, with 13 bases in the middle. The germline V gene encodes CDR1 DFQATT and CDR2 SNEGSKA (reference sequence). The CDR3 sequence: CSAGHNPTYEQYF. The CDR3, as DNA: TGCAGTGCTGGACATAACCCAACCTACGAGCAGTACTTC.

The CDR3 is CASSLTGYGYTF. CDR3 nucleotide sequence: TGTGCCAGCAGCTTGACAGGGTATGGCTACACCTTC. The V and J genes are TRBV11-3 and TRBJ1-2; TRBD1 aligns across 7 bases. V gave up 3 bases and J gave up 5 bases; unmatched junction bases: 0. CDR1 and CDR2 (germline): SGHNT, YENEEA. The CDR3 sequence is 12 residues long.

This clone has a count of ten or more. The V and J genes are TRBV5-1 and TRBJ1-4; TRBD1 aligns across 7 bases. Germline V CDR1 and CDR2: SGHRS, YFSETQ. This CDR3 is 14 amino acids long. Losses at the gene ends were 4 bases for V and 5 bases for J; bases not matched to a gene: 5. The CDR3 DNA reads TGCGCCAGCAGCACGGGACAGTTGAATGAAAAACTGTTTTTT. It encodes CASSTGQLNEKLFF.

By proportion, this clone is medium-sized. The gene calls are TRBV20-1 and TRBJ2-1; the D is unclear. The ends were cut back, 3 bases at V and 4 bases at J, with 7 bases in the middle. The germline V gene encodes CDR1 DFQATT and CDR2 SNEGSKA (reference sequence). The CDR3 is 12 residues long. The DNA of the CDR3 is TGCAGTGCTAGCCCGGTATACAATGAGCAGTTCTTC. Its protein is CSASPVYNEQFF.

The CDR3 protein is CASSYELAGPYEQYF. The CDR3 DNA reads as TGTGCCAGCAGTTACGAGCTAGCGGGACCCTACGAGCAGTACTTC. V gene TRBV6-2 or TRBV6-3 combines with J gene TRBJ2-7, with 9 bases aligning to TRBD2. The CDR3 runs to 15 residues. The J segment lost 2 bases and the V segment lost 2 bases, leaving 4 bases of the junction unmatched. Looked up from germline, CDR1 is MNHEY and CDR2 is SVGEGT.

The sample holds many counts of this clone. The V and J genes are TRBV7-8 and TRBJ2-7; 8 positions match TRBD1. Germline V gene sequence: CDR1 SGHVS, CDR2 FQNEAQ. V was pared by 6 bases and J by 5 bases, with 12 bases of the junction left unmatched. The CDR3 is made up of 15 amino acids. DNA for the CDR3: TGTGCCAGCAGATCACCCCAGGGGGCGGAAAACGAGCAGTACTTC. The encoded protein is CASRSPQGAENEQYF.

V is TRBV7-8 and J is TRBJ2-5; perhaps TRBD2 as D (6 bases). The length of the CDR3 is 14 residues. Trimming shortened V by 5 bases and J by 7 bases, and 17 bases separated the two germline ends. Germline assignment: CDR1 SGHVS and CDR2 FQNEAQ. The CDR3 DNA reads TGTGCCAGCAGCAAGCTAGCACCCGGGGGGACCCAGTACTTC. It codes for CASSKLAPGGTQYF.

This chain links TRBV7-2 with TRBJ2-3, with D perhaps TRBD2 (5 bases). CDR3 length equals 14 residues. CDR1 is SGHTA, CDR2 FQGNSA, per germline. The ends were cut back, 3 bases at V and 4 bases at J, with 11 bases in the middle. DNA of the CDR3: TGTGCCAGCAGCTTGGAGGTATCCCCAGATACGCAGTATTTT. This encodes CASSLEVSPDTQYF.

A few counts support this clone. The chain joins TRBV6-1 to TRBJ2-1; maybe TRBD2 (6 bases). Germline-derived CDR1 and CDR2 are MNHNS and SASEGT. V lost 5 bases, J lost 8 bases, and 13 bases lay in between. This CDR3 spans 13 amino acids. The DNA for the CDR3 is TGTGCCAGCAGTCGGGGGAATTGGCATGAGCAGTTCTTC. It translates to CASSRGNWHEQFF.

Within the sample, this clone is medium-sized. The V call is TRBV6-6, the J call TRBJ2-7; maybe TRBD2 (6 bases). Per the germline V gene, CDR1 is MNHNY and CDR2 is SVGAGI (reference sequence). The germline V and J ends were trimmed by 2 bases and 1 base, with 12 bases remaining between them. The CDR3 sequence is 15 residues long. CDR3 nucleotides: TGTGCCAGCAGTTACGCGGGGATTGATTCCTACGAGCAGTACTTC. Its translation is CASSYAGIDSYEQYF.

This clone was counted ten times or more. The chain joins TRBV6-5 to TRBJ1-2; 10 bases are a match to TRBD1. The CDR3 runs to 16 residues. V shed 0 bases and J 4 bases; nucleotides not matched to a gene: 5. Germline V CDR1 and CDR2: MNHEY, SVGAGI. The DNA of the CDR3 is TGTGCCAGCAGTTACTCGGAGACAGGGGGCCGCTATGGCTACACCTTC. It specifies CASSYSETGGRYGYTF.

This clone was detected ten times or more. This chain links TRBV7-9 with TRBJ1-5; D is ambiguous. Trimming took off 0 bases at V and 2 bases at J, with 2 bases between the two ends. CDR1 and CDR2 from the germline V gene are SEHNR and FQNEAQ (reference sequence). The CDR3 length is 13 residues. This chain's CDR3 is CASSLARNQPQHF. The CDR3 coding sequence is TGTGCCAGCAGCTTAGCGCGCAATCAGCCCCAGCATTTT.

J is TRBJ2-7 and V is TRBV5-1; the match to TRBD2 covers 10 bases. CDR3 length: 15 residues. V shed 0 bases and J 6 bases; nucleotides not matched to a gene: 6. Germline lookup yields CDR1 SGHRS and CDR2 YFSETQ. The CDR3 protein is CASSLALAGDVEQYF. The CDR3 DNA follows: TGCGCCAGCAGCTTGGCGCTAGCGGGAGATGTCGAGCAGTACTTC.

This clone was seen repeatedly, ten times or more. J is TRBJ2-3 and V is TRBV4-1, with 9 bases lining up with TRBD2. Trimming at V came to 4 bases and at J to 5 bases, leaving 10 bases not matched to a gene. The CDR3 sequence is 16 residues long. Germline loops: CDR1 MGHRA, CDR2 YSYEKL. CDR3 sequence: CASSRVAGVSKDTQYF. As DNA, the CDR3 is TGCGCCAGCAGCCGCGTAGCGGGAGTTTCGAAAGATACGCAGTATTTT.

By share, this clone counts as medium-sized. The gene calls are TRBV5-5 and TRBJ2-2, with a possible D match to TRBD1 (6 bases). V was cut by 5 bases and J by 4 bases, with 15 bases left in between. The germline gives CDR1 SGHKS, CDR2 YYEKEE (reference sequence). The CDR3 covers 15 residues. The CDR3 sequence is CASRPTDSTTGELFF. The CDR3 nucleotides read TGTGCCAGCAGACCAACGGACAGTACCACCGGGGAGCTGTTTTTT.

This clone was recorded once. The gene calls are TRBV30 and TRBJ2-7, with no clear D. This CDR3 is 12 amino acids long. Trimming took 0 bases from V and 2 from J, leaving 5 bases between them. CDR1 and CDR2 from the germline V gene are GTSNPN and SVGIG (reference sequence). CDR3 DNA: TGTGCCTGGAGTGTCCCTGCCTACGAGCAGTACTTC. Its translation is CAWSVPAYEQYF. The variable domain in full, with the rest retrieved from reference TRBV30 and TRBJ2-7, is SQTIHQWPATLVQPVGSPLSLECTVEGTSNPNLYWYRQAAGRGLQLLFYSVGIGQISSEVPQNLSASRPQDRQFILSSKKLLLSDSGFYLCAWSVPAYEQYFGPGTRLTVT.

The rearrangement links TRBV4-1 to TRBJ1-1; D is ambiguous. Trimming pared 9 bases from V and 1 base from J, leaving 18 bases between. This CDR3 spans 15 amino acids. From germline, CDR1 is MGHRA and CDR2 YSYEKL. The CDR3: CASGLTQNANTEAFF. In DNA, the CDR3 is TGCGCCAGTGGACTGACCCAAAATGCGAACACTGAAGCTTTCTTT.

This clone is medium-sized. The chain joins TRBV6-6 to TRBJ2-3; D is unclear. Germline CDR1 is MNHNY and CDR2 is SVGAGI (reference sequence). The length of the CDR3 is 15 residues. Trimming shortened V by 3 bases and J by 2 bases, and 12 bases separated the two germline ends. CDR3 residues: CASSYVGPFTDTQYF. The CDR3 nucleotides read TGTGCCAGCAGTTATGTCGGACCCTTCACAGATACGCAGTATTTT.

This clone occurred many times. The V gene is TRBV6-5, the J gene TRBJ2-1; 14 bases fit TRBD2. Trimming at V came to 2 bases and at J to 7 bases, leaving 4 bases not matched to a gene. The CDR3 totals 16 residues. Per the germline V gene, CDR1 is MNHEY and CDR2 is SVGAGI. Here the CDR3 reads CASSYGTSGSLNEQFF. The CDR3 DNA is TGTGCCAGCAGTTACGGGACTAGCGGGAGTCTTAATGAGCAGTTCTTC.

This clone was seen ten or more times. This chain joins TRBV9 and TRBJ2-7, with D possibly being TRBD1 (6 bases). Germline V gene data show CDR1 as SGDLS and CDR2 as YYNGEE. The CDR3 has 14 residues. The V end lost 0 bases, the J end lost 6 bases, and 13 bases lay between the germline ends. The CDR3 DNA follows: TGTGCCAGCAGCGTAGGTTCAGGGGTACGCGAGCAGTACTTC. Amino acid sequence: CASSVGSGVREQYF.

The chain carries TRBV20-1 and TRBJ1-2; 10 bases are shared with TRBD1. This CDR3 has 13 amino acids. CDR1 and CDR2 from the germline V gene are DFQATT and SNEGSKA (reference sequence). Trimming took 6 bases from V and 6 from J; bases not matched to a gene: 7. In DNA, the CDR3 is TGCAGTGCGCAGACAGGGGGCTATGATGGCTACACCTTC. Residues: CSAQTGGYDGYTF.